The source of this TCR beta chain is a study of PD-L1 blockade in urothelial cancer. Method: immunoSEQ multiplex PCR; TCRdb's copy keeps in-frame clones and lacks some. The sample holds more than 85,000 clones, 90% to 95% seen once. CDR3 size: 14 residues. The V end lost 0 bases, the J end lost 6 bases, and 9 bases lay between the germline ends. CDR1 is ENHRY and CDR2 is SYGVKD in the germline V gene. This clonotype was obtained from a woman older than 75 with urothelial cancer. The input for sequencing was PBMCs, taken around atezolizumab (anti-PD-L1) treatment. The chain couples TRBV10-3 to TRBJ2-1; D might be TRBD2 (6 bases). The CDR3: CAISESTSGNEQFF. CDR3 nucleotides: TGTGCCATCAGTGAGTCGACTAGTGGCAATGAGCAGTTCTTC.